This T cell receptor beta chain was retrieved from a study of T cell changes during pregnancy in multiple sclerosis. Sequencing used immunoSEQ multiplex PCR; TCRdb keeps in-frame clones, though not all of them. Of over 60,000 clones listed, 90% to 95% were seen once; the top ten hold roughly 0.7%. V was shortened by 4 bases and J by 11 bases, with 20 bases between the two germline ends. Germline-derived CDR1 and CDR2 are SGHTA and FQGNSA. There are 14 residues in the CDR3. The genes are TRBV7-2 and TRBJ1-2; TRBD1 might be the D (5 bases). The TCR sequence derives from a female donor in good health, enrolled as a control in a pregnancy study. This material consisted of peripheral blood, taken in the third trimester of pregnancy. CDR3 nucleotides: TGTGCCAGCAGCTCCGACAGCCCCGCTCAACAATACACCTTC. Its translation is CASSSDSPAQQYTF.